The T cell receptor beta chain described here comes from a study of OX40 agonist ivuxolimab in advanced cancers. For the study in its entirety: Ivuxolimab, which targeted the costimulatory receptor OX40 (CD134), was an agonistic, fully human IgG2 monoclonal antibody. Intravenous ivuxolimab was administered to patients every 2 weeks at six dose levels: 0.01, 0.1, 0.3, 1.5, 3 and 10 mg/kg. Among the roughly 50 dose-escalation patients, about 19 had hepatocellular carcinoma, 15 or so melanoma, 9 renal cell carcinoma and 9 head and neck cancer. A male proportion of almost 85% and a mean age of 60 years, ranging from about 20 to 80, were recorded for the dose-escalation cohort. Prior anti-PD-1, anti-PD-L1 or anti-CTLA-4 therapy was permitted, and checkpoint inhibitors had been received by about 36% of dose-escalation patients. Three dose-escalation patients achieved partial responses, one with hepatocellular carcinoma and two with cutaneous melanoma. Peripheral TCRbeta sequencing was intended to test whether TCR sequence diversity was altered and clonal T-cell expansion was caused by ivuxolimab. The paper covers the monotherapy dose-escalation part of the phase I ivuxolimab trial, which included N of about 50 patients. The investigation overall reported the following: In partial responders in the 0.1-3.0 mg/kg groups, normalized peripheral clonal expansion was found to be among the lowest, especially among CD8+ T cells. Low levels of normalized T-cell clonal expansion were also shown by some nonresponding patients. The antigen specificity of the peripheral T cells that underwent clonal expansion was not determined. At doses from 0.1 to 3.0 mg/kg, clonal expansion was seen in both CD4+ and CD8+ blood T cells between baseline and week 6. After ivuxolimab, CD8+ T cells had more expanded clones than CD4+ T cells on average.

The germline V gene (reference sequence) provides CDR1 SEHNR and CDR2 FQNEAQ. Its CDR3 holds 11 amino acids, cysteine through phenylalanine. The entry retains the CDR3 DNA only, 33 bases that are in frame from base 1. V lost 3 bases and J lost 4 bases; the stretch between them is 4 bases long. The trial excluded patients who had a history of autoimmune disease or were on systemic immunosuppression. Peripheral blood for TCR sequencing was collected from all dose cohorts at baseline, on cycle 4 day 1, and on cycle 7 day 1. The samples were taken from a phase I, first-in-human, multicenter, open-label dose-escalation trial of ivuxolimab. The trial enrolled adults with locally advanced or metastatic head and neck squamous cell, hepatocellular, melanoma or renal cell carcinoma. Before TCR sequencing, CD4+ T cells and CD8+ T cells were sorted from peripheral blood as separate populations. To sequence the TCRbeta CDR3 region, genomic DNA was isolated from the sorted cells. TCRbeta CDR3 regions were sequenced using the immunoSEQ Assay. TCRdb took this table from immuneACCESS and kept in-frame rearrangements with V and J called. Such tables lack part of the clones; where checked against another copy, unresolved V genes explain under half of the gap, and the rest is unexplained. Present in this sample are 79,000 or so clones, more than 80% of which were seen just once. The ten largest account for 1.5% to 2% of the sample.

Concerning this clone itself: There is no known antigen for this receptor. The input lacks base qualities; no much larger clone sits a single base away.

The TCR originated in an adult with an advanced solid tumor such as melanoma, head and neck, liver or kidney cancer. The sequence is built from TRBV7-9 and TRBJ2-7, with no confident D gene call. The sequencing used CD4+ or CD8+ T cells sorted from blood, collected in a trial of the OX40 agonist ivuxolimab. The DNA is as follows: TGTGCCAGCAGCTTCGAATACGAGCAGTACTTC. Its coded protein is CASSFEYEQYF.